Below are 23 T cell receptor beta chains sequenced from a single sample in a study of blood T cell repertoires in COVID-19. Clones were sequenced by immunoSEQ multiplex PCR, and TCRdb holds only the in-frame ones, with some missing. The data contain about 230,000 clones, around nine tenths of them singletons. Sequencing was performed on peripheral blood. These receptors were obtained from a woman aged 60-75 years with acute or convalescent COVID-19.

This clone is a singleton in its sample. The J gene is TRBJ2-1, the V gene TRBV10-1; the match to TRBD2 covers 8 bases. V dropped 6 bases and J dropped 7; count of bases not matched to a gene: 8. Germline values: CDR1 WNHNN, CDR2 SYGVQD (reference sequence). This CDR3 comprises 14 residues. The CDR3 sequence is CASSAGTRINEQFF. CDR3 bases: TGCGCCAGCAGCGCCGGGACTAGGATAAATGAGCAGTTCTTC.

V gene TRBV14 combines with J gene TRBJ2-1; unclear D gene. The germline gives CDR1 SGHDN, CDR2 FVKESK. The V gene lost 1 base and the J gene lost 2 bases, with 6 bases spanning the gap. The CDR3 contains 14 residues. The CDR3 DNA follows: TGTGCCAGCAGCCAAGCGACAACCTACAATGAGCAGTTCTTC. Translating gives CASSQATTYNEQFF.

V is TRBV7-6 and J is TRBJ1-4; 9 bases line up with TRBD1. Per germline, CDR1 SGHVS and CDR2 FNYEAQ. The J segment lost 7 bases and the V segment lost 5 bases, leaving 8 bases of the junction unmatched. The CDR3 has 15 residues. CDR3 bases: TGTGCCAGCAGCGCGGGACAGGGTCCGAGTGAAAAACTGTTTTTT. This encodes CASSAGQGPSEKLFF.

The rearrangement uses TRBV24-1 and TRBJ2-5, with 8 bases fitting TRBD2. Looked up from germline, CDR1 is KGHDR and CDR2 is SFDVKD. The V segment lost 3 bases and the J segment 1 base; nucleotides outside the gene matches: 6. The CDR3 runs to 16 residues. CDR3 DNA: TGTGCCACCAGTGATCCGGGACTAGGGGGCCAAGAGACCCAGTACTTC. Residues: CATSDPGLGGQETQYF.

The chain combines TRBV5-8 with TRBJ1-3; D remains unclear. Germline CDR1 is SGHTS and CDR2 is YDEGEE. CDR3 size: 16 residues. V was cut by 0 bases and J by 0 bases, with 10 bases left in between. The CDR3 DNA is TGTGCCAGCAGCTTGGCCTTAACACCCTCTGGAAACACCATATATTTT. Translation: CASSLALTPSGNTIYF.

The rearrangement links TRBV5-1 to TRBJ2-7; possible D gene TRBD2, 6 bases. The CDR3 loop spans 12 amino acids. Trimming pared 3 bases from V and 5 bases from J, leaving 9 bases between. Germline V gives CDR1 SGHRS, CDR2 YFSETQ. The CDR3 loop is CASSSSVHEQYF. CDR3 in DNA: TGCGCCAGCAGCTCTAGCGTCCACGAGCAGTACTTC.

The chain employs TRBV18 and TRBJ2-5; 8 bases match TRBD2. V was clipped by 2 bases and J by 1 base; unmatched bases: 3. This CDR3 comprises 15 residues. Germline CDR1 is KGHSH and CDR2 is LQKENI. CDR3 nucleotides: TGTGCCAGCTCACCAGCCGGGACTAGCCAAGAGACCCAGTACTTC. Encoded protein: CASSPAGTSQETQYF.

This rearrangement joins TRBV20-1 to TRBJ2-7, with D tentatively TRBD2 (6 bases). V was pared by 8 bases and J by 5 bases, with 7 bases between. The CDR3 is made up of 9 amino acids. Germline V gene sequence: CDR1 DFQATT, CDR2 SNEGSKA (reference sequence). The CDR3 nucleotides read TGCAGTCCGGGGGACGAGCAGTACTTC. Translation: CSPGDEQYF.

The chain is built from TRBV29-1 and TRBJ1-5; TRBD1 might be the D (5 bases). Germline lookup yields CDR1 SQVTM and CDR2 ANQGSEA. This CDR3 comprises 13 residues. V shed 6 bases and J shed 2 bases, with 11 bases lying between them. CDR3: CSVSGGGNQPQHF. The DNA of the CDR3 is TGCAGCGTCTCCGGGGGTGGCAATCAGCCCCAGCATTTT.

This rearrangement joins TRBV6-5 to TRBJ1-6; maybe TRBD1 (6 bases). This CDR3 region has 15 residues. Per the germline V gene, CDR1 is MNHEY and CDR2 is SVGAGI. With 0 bases removed from V and 13 bases from J, the gap between germline ends came to 16 bases. The CDR3 DNA sequence: TGTGCCAGCAGTTACTCGCTACAGGGATTAGAGCCCCTCCACTTT. Translated, it gives CASSYSLQGLEPLHF.

The chain joins TRBV5-6 to TRBJ2-4, with D hard to call. In germline, CDR1 is SGHDT, CDR2 YYEEEE. The CDR3 totals 13 residues. V was trimmed by 0 bases and J by 5 bases, leaving 6 bases between them. The CDR3 nucleotides are TGTGCCAGCAGCTTGGGTCCAGAAAACATTCAGTACTTC. Its protein product is CASSLGPENIQYF.

This chain links TRBV30 with TRBJ2-5; TRBD2 might be the D (7 bases). V lost 4 bases and J 0 bases, leaving 12 bases between the germline ends. Germline CDR1 GTSNPN, CDR2 SVGIG (reference sequence). The CDR3 has 14 amino acids. CDR3 loop: CAWTRGQYQETQYF. The CDR3, as DNA: TGTGCCTGGACGCGGGGGCAATACCAAGAGACCCAGTACTTC.

This clone was counted once. The rearrangement links TRBV6-5 to TRBJ2-7, with 8 bases that match TRBD1. The length of the CDR3 is 15 residues. In germline, CDR1 is MNHEY, CDR2 SVGAGI. Trimming cost V 6 bases and J 2 bases; bases outside gene matches: 9. The CDR3: CASSQRQGLTYEQYF. CDR3 bases: TGTGCCAGCAGCCAGCGACAGGGGCTAACCTACGAGCAGTACTTC.

The chain has TRBV6-5 and TRBJ2-1; 9 bases are shared with TRBD2. V was pared by 5 bases and J by 5 bases, with 4 bases of the junction left unmatched. The V gene's germline CDR1 is MNHEY and CDR2 SVGAGI. CDR3 length: 14 amino acids. The CDR3: CASSQRGAHNEQFF. The CDR3 nucleotides are TGTGCCAGCAGTCAGCGGGGGGCCCACAATGAGCAGTTCTTC.

The gene calls are TRBV7-8 and TRBJ2-1; 16 bases match TRBD2. The CDR3 is made up of 17 amino acids. Trimming took 9 bases from V and 9 from J; bases not matched to a gene: 14. Germline CDR1 and CDR2: SGHVS and FQNEAQ. CDR3 sequence reads: CASYAEGLAGGRSEQFF. As DNA, the CDR3 is TGTGCCAGTTACGCCGAGGGACTAGCGGGAGGGCGGAGTGAGCAGTTCTTC.

This clone has only one observation. The chain employs TRBV7-2 and TRBJ2-1, with TRBD2 matching over 8 bases. Germline loops: CDR1 SGHTA, CDR2 FQGNSA. V was pared by 7 bases and J by 10 bases, with 15 bases of the junction left unmatched. This CDR3 contains 15 residues. The CDR3 loop reads CASTHGLARGGEQFF. CDR3 coding DNA: TGTGCCAGCACCCACGGACTAGCAAGGGGGGGGGAGCAGTTCTTC.

A single count supports this clone. The chain joins TRBV10-2 to TRBJ2-1; 15 nucleotides line up with TRBD2. CDR3 length equals 18 residues. J was trimmed by 1 base and V by 6 bases; bases with no gene match: 7. Per the germline V gene, CDR1 is WSHSY and CDR2 is SAAADI. This chain's CDR3 is CASSAGLAGGGSYNEQFF. CDR3 coding DNA: TGCGCCAGCAGCGCGGGACTAGCGGGAGGCGGTTCCTACAATGAGCAGTTCTTC.

V usage is TRBV28 and J usage is TRBJ1-4; the D gene is possibly TRBD1 (6 bases). The germline CDR1 and CDR2 sequences are MDHEN and SYDVKM. Trimming removed 3 bases from V and 7 bases from J, with 15 bases in between. This CDR3 is 15 amino acids long. The DNA of the CDR3 is TGTGCCAGCAGTTTCTCGACAGGTACGAGTGAAAAACTGTTTTTT. It yields the protein CASSFSTGTSEKLFF.

The V and J genes are TRBV19 and TRBJ2-7; 7 nucleotides line up with TRBD1. V was pared by 0 bases and J by 3 bases, with 11 bases of the junction left unmatched. The CDR3 has 17 residues. Germline lookup yields CDR1 LNHDA and CDR2 SQIVND (reference sequence). CDR3 DNA: TGTGCCAGTAGTATAGATCTATTGGGGGACAGCATCTACGAGCAGTACTTC. Translated, it gives CASSIDLLGDSIYEQYF.

The chain has TRBV14 and TRBJ1-2; TRBD1 matches at 9 bases. Germline loops: CDR1 SGHDN, CDR2 FVKESK. J lost 3 bases, V lost 5 bases, and 7 bases had no gene match. The CDR3 length is 15 residues. CDR3 amino acids: CASSSYRGLHYGYTF. DNA of the CDR3: TGTGCCAGCAGCTCTTACAGGGGGCTTCACTATGGCTACACCTTC. Full variable domain (remainder filled in from reference TRBV14 and TRBJ1-2): EAGVTQFPSHSVIEKGQTVTLRCDPISGHDNLYWYRRVMGKEIKFLLHFVKESKQDESGMPNNRFLAERTGGTYSTLKVQPAELEDSGVYFCASSSYRGLHYGYTFGSGTRLTVV.

The CDR3 region has the DNA TGTGCCACCGGACAGGGGGGTTATCCTGAAGCTTTCTTT. Residues: CATGQGGYPEAFF. V usage is TRBV19 and J usage is TRBJ1-1, with 10 positions matching TRBD1. The CDR3 is 13 amino acids. V lost 10 bases to trimming and J lost 6 bases; unmatched junction nucleotides: 8. The V gene's germline CDR1 is LNHDA and CDR2 SQIVND (reference sequence).

The chain is built from TRBV5-6 and TRBJ2-5; 9 bases map to TRBD1. The trim removed 3 bases at V and 4 bases at J, leaving 10 bases unmatched. Germline V gene lookup returns CDR1 SGHDT and CDR2 YYEEEE. This CDR3 has 16 amino acids. The CDR3, as DNA: TGTGCCAGCAGCTATCTGACGGGACAGGGTGGAGAGACCCAGTACTTC. It encodes CASSYLTGQGGETQYF.

The V call is TRBV27, the J call TRBJ1-5; 8 nucleotides match TRBD1. The CDR3 contains 14 residues. V trimming: 5 bases; J trimming: 4 bases; junction bases outside the gene matches: 4. Looked up from germline, CDR1 is MNHEY and CDR2 is SMNVEV (reference sequence). CDR3 sequence: CASSPRTGNQPQHF. The CDR3 bases are TGTGCCAGCAGTCCCCGGACAGGGAATCAGCCCCAGCATTTT.